Sequencing of this T cell receptor (beta chain) was carried out in a study of beta chain features in type 1 diabetes. Looked up from germline, CDR1 is SGHNT and CDR2 is YYREEE (reference sequence). The CDR3 totals 15 residues. V gave up 4 bases and J gave up 4 bases; unmatched junction bases: 10. Study conclusions and caveats: Cells expressing TCR highly could be over-represented by cDNA sequencing. No resolution was reached here on whether HLA type influences TCRB rearrangement.

Expressed TCRB transcripts got sequenced, as all isolated RNA was reverse transcribed. Here immunoSEQ multiplex PCR was the method, and the copy in TCRdb shows in-frame clones only, minus some. The sample lists approximately 90,000 clones, 30% to 40% occurring once. This clone was seen a few times. The antigen is not known. What was sequenced was stem cell memory CD4+ T cells from blood. The clonotype originates from a woman aged 18-29 years in good health. The V and J genes are TRBV5-4 and TRBJ2-5, with 7 bases fitting TRBD1. In DNA, the CDR3 is TGTGCCAGCAGCCCCCAACAGGGGACCCCAGAGACCCAGTACTTC. As protein: CASSPQQGTPETQYF.